The rows below give T cell receptor beta chains drawn from one sample of a study of shared clonotypes between healthy human individuals. Generated by immunoSEQ multiplex PCR, the TCRdb table keeps only in-frame clones and is missing some. The table has approximately 1.9 million clones, roughly 93% seen once; the top ten hold roughly 1.7%. Sequences were obtained from naive CD8+ T cells from PBMCs. Receptors originate from a man between 18 and 35 years old in good health. Some clones in this sample may be carry-over from other donors' samples. The CDR3 runs from the conserved cysteine through the conserved F or W. D genes are given only for firm matches. Clone size is not always given. Where it is, it says once, few, many or a class for expanded clones.

D gene,J gene,V gene,clone size,CDR3 DNA,CDR3 protein
-,TRBJ2-7,TRBV6-5,-,TGTGCCAGCAGTTACTCAGTAGGACAGGAGCAGTACTTC,CASSYSVGQEQYF
TRBD2,TRBJ2-7,TRBV27,-,TGTGCCAGCAGTTTCATCGGGACTAGCGGATCCTACGAGCAGTACTTC,CASSFIGTSGSYEQYF
-,TRBJ1-1,TRBV7-9,few,TGTGCCAGCAGGAAGACAGGCCCGAACACTGAAGCTTTCTTT,CASRKTGPNTEAFF
-,TRBJ2-1,TRBV7-9,-,TGTGCCAGCAGCTCACTTAGCTCCTACAATGAGCAGTTCTTC,CASSSLSSYNEQFF
-,TRBJ2-7,TRBV28,-,TGTGCCAGCAGTAGCATACAGGGCGTTAAGAGCTCCTACGAGCAGTACTTC,CASSSIQGVKSSYEQYF
-,TRBJ2-7,TRBV27,-,TGTGCCAGCAGCCACCGGGGAGGTGGGTCCTACGAGCAGTACTTC,CASSHRGGGSYEQYF
TRBD2,TRBJ2-5,TRBV27,-,TGTGCCAGCAGTCTCCTAGGACTAGCGGGAGGGTCAGGGGAGACCCAGTACTTC,CASSLLGLAGGSGETQYF
-,TRBJ1-1,TRBV7-9,-,TGTGCCAGCAGCACCCGTTTCGGAGGGGAGGATGAAGCTTTCTTT,CASSTRFGGEDEAFF
-,TRBJ2-7,TRBV7-4,once,TGTGCCAGCAGCTTCGGCGTATTCTTAGGTTTCTACGAGCAGTACTTC,CASSFGVFLGFYEQYF
-,TRBJ2-2,TRBV7-8,-,TGTGCCAGCAGGATGGGCAGGGTAATGGCGGAAACCGGGGAGCTGTTTTTT,CASRMGRVMAETGELFF
-,TRBJ1-1,TRBV27,-,TGTGCCAGCACCCTAAGTCGGGGTGCTTCGGATGAAGCTTTCTTT,CASTLSRGASDEAFF
-,TRBJ2-1,TRBV5-4,-,TGTGCCAGCCAGGGTGGGGCAGTCAATGAGCAGTTCTTC,CASQGGAVNEQFF
-,TRBJ2-3,TRBV7-9,-,TGTGCCAGCAGCTTAGACCCCACAGATACGCAGTATTTT,CASSLDPTDTQYF
-,TRBJ1-2,TRBV7-8,-,TGTGCCAGCAGCCCCTGGACGGTCAACTATGGCTACACCTTC,CASSPWTVNYGYTF
-,TRBJ2-3,TRBV7-9,once,TGTGCCAGCAGCTTAGCGTGGGCGGGTGCCACAGATACGCAGTATTTT,CASSLAWAGATDTQYF
-,TRBJ2-2,TRBV9,once,TGTGCCAGCTCCAGCACCGGGGAGCTGTTTTTT,CASSSTGELFF
TRBD2,TRBJ2-7,TRBV27,-,TGTGCCAGCAGGGGAGTAGCGGGAGAGTCCTACGAGCAGTACTTC,CASRGVAGESYEQYF
-,TRBJ2-1,TRBV19,-,TGTGCCAGTAGTATAAGGTACAATGAGCAGTTCTTC,CASSIRYNEQFF
-,TRBJ2-7,TRBV11-2,-,TGTGCCAGCAGCTTAGGTCCGGGGCCCGAACTCCTCAACTACTTC,CASSLGPGPELLNYF
-,TRBJ2-7,TRBV27,-,TGTGCCAGCGCATTGGAGGGGGCGAGCTACGAGCAGTACTTC,CASALEGASYEQYF
-,TRBJ1-2,TRBV7-9,-,TGTGCCAGCAGCTTAGGCCCCCAGGCAGTTTATGGCTACACCTTC,CASSLGPQAVYGYTF
-,TRBJ1-1,TRBV7-9,-,TGTGCCAGCAGCTTCCCCACGGGGGCCATGAACACTGAAGCTTTCTTT,CASSFPTGAMNTEAFF
TRBD2,TRBJ2-7,TRBV7-9,-,TGTGCCAGCAGCTTTGTCCTAGCGGGAGGCGAGCAGTACTTC,CASSFVLAGGEQYF
-,TRBJ2-3,TRBV10-3,-,TGTGCCATCAGTGTTCCAGGGAGAAGCACAGATACGCAGTATTTT,CAISVPGRSTDTQYF
-,TRBJ1-2,TRBV7-9,-,TGTGCCGCCTCGGGCGGGGATGGCTACACCTTC,CAASGGDGYTF
-,TRBJ2-6,TRBV5-6,-,TGTGCCAGCAGCTTGGACGTATACTCTGGGGCCAACGTCCTGACTTTC,CASSLDVYSGANVLTF
-,TRBJ2-7,TRBV14,once,TGTGCCAGCAGCCAAGATCCAGCTGTATACTACGAGCAGTACTTC,CASSQDPAVYYEQYF
-,TRBJ2-7,TRBV16,-,TGTGCCAGCAGCCAATTTGCTGAGCAGTACTTC,CASSQFAEQYF
-,TRBJ2-5,TRBV30,-,TGTGCCTGGAGTGCCCAAGGGTGGGAATGGGAGACCCAGTACTTC,CAWSAQGWEWETQYF
-,TRBJ2-7,TRBV27,-,TGTGCCAGCGGTGTGGGGGCTTCCTACGAGCAGTACTTC,CASGVGASYEQYF
TRBD1,TRBJ1-1,TRBV7-8,-,TGTGCCAGCAGCCCAGACAGGGATGGGGAAGCTTTCTTT,CASSPDRDGEAFF
-,TRBJ2-3,TRBV4-1,-,TGCGCCAGCAGCCGACAACTGAACGGTCTGGGTCAGGATACGCAGTATTTT,CASSRQLNGLGQDTQYF
TRBD1,TRBJ1-2,TRBV14,-,TGTGCCAGCAGCCAAGTAGGAGGGGGCATTTATGGCTACACCTTC,CASSQVGGGIYGYTF
-,TRBJ1-3,TRBV18,once,TGTGCCAGCTCACCCCGAGCAGACCGGAACTCTGGAAACACCATATATTTT,CASSPRADRNSGNTIYF
-,TRBJ2-3,TRBV14,-,TGTGCCAGCAGCCCCCTTAGAGCAGATACGCAGTATTTT,CASSPLRADTQYF
-,TRBJ1-1,TRBV28,once,TGTGCCAGCAGTCTCCCGGGAGAGAACACTGAAGCTTTCTTT,CASSLPGENTEAFF
-,TRBJ1-2,TRBV11-2,-,TGTGCCAGCAGCTCGGTGGGGGGAGGCAAGTGGTATGGCTACACCTTC,CASSSVGGGKWYGYTF
-,TRBJ1-1,TRBV7-9,-,TGTGCCAGCAGCTTTCCCCGGGTGAACACTGAAGCTTTCTTT,CASSFPRVNTEAFF
-,TRBJ2-5,TRBV7-9,-,TGTGCCAGCAGCCTCTTGGGGGTTCGGGGACGCGAGACCCAGTACTTC,CASSLLGVRGRETQYF
TRBD1,TRBJ1-3,TRBV7-9,-,TGTGCCAGCAGCACTAGAACGACAGGGGGCGAAGCTGGAAACACCATATATTTT,CASSTRTTGGEAGNTIYF
-,TRBJ1-2,TRBV27,-,TGTGCCAGCAGTTTGATGGGGGCGGATGGCTACACCTTC,CASSLMGADGYTF
-,TRBJ1-2,TRBV7-3,many,TGTGCCAGCAGCTTAATTGGAGCCGACTGGGGTGGCTACACCTTC,CASSLIGADWGGYTF
-,TRBJ1-1,TRBV7-9,once,TGTGCCAGCAACGGGACCCCCGGCACTGAAGCTTTCTTT,CASNGTPGTEAFF
TRBD2,TRBJ2-1,TRBV27,-,TGTGCCAGCAGTTTAAGGTTTGCGGGAGGGCTTGGGAATGAGCAGTTCTTC,CASSLRFAGGLGNEQFF
-,TRBJ1-1,TRBV7-2,-,TGTGCCAGCAGCTTTGTACTGAACACTGAAGCTTTCTTT,CASSFVLNTEAFF
TRBD1,TRBJ2-2,TRBV10-3,-,TGTGCCATCAGTGAGTCCTCACCGACAGGGGGTGGGGAGCTGTTTTTT,CAISESSPTGGGELFF
-,TRBJ2-7,TRBV29-1,once,TGCAGCGTTCGTGTGTTTAACGAGCAGTACTTC,CSVRVFNEQYF
-,TRBJ1-2,TRBV2,once,TGTGCCAGCAGTGAAGGAACGGAGGACTATGGCTACACCTTC,CASSEGTEDYGYTF
TRBD1,TRBJ2-7,TRBV6-1,-,TGTGCCAGCAGAAAACAGGGGGCGACCCACGAGCAGTACTTC,CASRKQGATHEQYF
-,TRBJ1-2,TRBV5-1,-,TGCGCCAGCAGCTTGGGCTTTGGGGGACCTGATAACTATGGCTACACCTTC,CASSLGFGGPDNYGYTF
-,TRBJ2-1,TRBV10-3,-,TGTGCCATCAGCGACGCCCTCCTTAGCGGATACAATGAGCAGTTCTTC,CAISDALLSGYNEQFF